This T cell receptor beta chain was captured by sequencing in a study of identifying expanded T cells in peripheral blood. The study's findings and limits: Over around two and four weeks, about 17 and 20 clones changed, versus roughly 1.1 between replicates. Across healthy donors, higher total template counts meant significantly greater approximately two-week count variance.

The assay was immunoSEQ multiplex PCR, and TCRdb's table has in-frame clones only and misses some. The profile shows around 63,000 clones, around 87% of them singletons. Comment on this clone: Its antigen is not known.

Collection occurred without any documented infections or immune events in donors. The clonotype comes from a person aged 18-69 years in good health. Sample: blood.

The CDR3: CASSEGGRVGYEQYF. Here the CDR3 DNA reads TGTGCCAGCAGTGAAGGGGGCAGGGTAGGGTACGAGCAGTACTTC. This sequence joins TRBV2 and TRBJ2-7; weak D call: TRBD1 (5 bases). Per the germline V gene, CDR1 is SNHLY and CDR2 is FYNNEI. The length of the CDR3 is 15 residues. Trimming removed 1 base at V and 4 bases at J, with 14 bases between.